This T cell receptor beta chain came from a study of CD8+CD57+ T cells in acquired aplastic anemia. Study as a whole: The mean DNA yield obtained from sorted CD4+ and CD8+ cells came to approximately 3 ug.

Selection for sequencing was limited to patients who had shown CD8+CD57+ cell expansion by flow cytometry. Germline CDR1 is SQVTM and CDR2 is ANQGSEA. The ends lost 5 bases at V and 7 bases at J; junction bases unmatched: 9. The CDR3 is 14 amino acids. This clonotype appeared many times. CDR3 and TCR beta VDJ profiling relied on a genomic DNA template. TCRdb ran MiXCR on the reads and lists one entry per CDR3 protein. This sample has hundreds of thousands of distinct CDR3 sequences, with 45% to 50% found just once. V usage is TRBV29-1 and J usage is TRBJ2-2; 8 bases fit TRBD2. This receptor was identified in a human donor with aplastic anemia. Specimen: sorted CD4+, CD8+, or CD8+CD57+ T cells (not recorded which) from PBMCs. CDR3 bases: TGCAGCGTTCGTCGGGAGGGCCGAGGCGGGGAGCTGTTTTTT. It specifies CSVRREGRGGELFF.